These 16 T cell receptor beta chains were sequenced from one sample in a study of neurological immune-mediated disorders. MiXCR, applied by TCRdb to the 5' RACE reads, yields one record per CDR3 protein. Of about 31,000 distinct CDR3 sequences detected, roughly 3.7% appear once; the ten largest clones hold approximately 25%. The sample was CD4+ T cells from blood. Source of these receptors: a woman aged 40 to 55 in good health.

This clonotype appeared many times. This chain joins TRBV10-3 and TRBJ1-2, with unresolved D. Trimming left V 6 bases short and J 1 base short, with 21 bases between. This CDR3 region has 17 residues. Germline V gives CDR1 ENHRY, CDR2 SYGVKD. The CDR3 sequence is CAISKLSGLQNNYGYTF. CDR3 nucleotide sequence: TGTGCCATCAGCAAACTCTCGGGCCTACAGAATAACTATGGCTACACCTTC.

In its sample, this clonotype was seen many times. This CDR3 is CASSYDRGTTDTQYF. The CDR3 nucleotides read TGCGCCAGCAGTTACGACAGGGGGACCACAGATACGCAGTATTTT. This chain links TRBV5-1 with TRBJ2-3; 9 bases map to TRBD1. The CDR3 covers 15 residues. The ends lost 5 bases at V and 2 bases at J; junction bases unmatched: 6. Germline V lookup: CDR1 SGHRS, CDR2 YFSETQ. The whole variable domain, filled in from reference TRBV5-1 and TRBJ2-3, reads KAGVTQTPRYLIKTRGQQVTLSCSPISGHRSVSWYQQTPGQGLQFLFEYFSETQRNKGNFPGRFSGRQFSNSRSEMNVSTLELGDSALYLCASSYDRGTTDTQYFGPGTRLTVL.

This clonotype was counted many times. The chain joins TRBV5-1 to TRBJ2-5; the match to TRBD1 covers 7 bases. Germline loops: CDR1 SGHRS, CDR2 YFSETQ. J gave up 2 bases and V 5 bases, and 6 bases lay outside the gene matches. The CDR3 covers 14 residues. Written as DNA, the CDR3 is TGCGCCAGCAGGGCCGACAGGGAACAAGAGACCCAGTACTTC. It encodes CASRADREQETQYF.

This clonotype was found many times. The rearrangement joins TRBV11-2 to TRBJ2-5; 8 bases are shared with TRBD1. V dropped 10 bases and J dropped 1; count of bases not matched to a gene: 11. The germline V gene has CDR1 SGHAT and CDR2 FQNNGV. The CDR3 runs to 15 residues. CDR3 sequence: CATQGRTGPQETQYF. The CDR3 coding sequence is TGTGCCACCCAGGGCAGGACAGGGCCCCAAGAGACCCAGTACTTC.

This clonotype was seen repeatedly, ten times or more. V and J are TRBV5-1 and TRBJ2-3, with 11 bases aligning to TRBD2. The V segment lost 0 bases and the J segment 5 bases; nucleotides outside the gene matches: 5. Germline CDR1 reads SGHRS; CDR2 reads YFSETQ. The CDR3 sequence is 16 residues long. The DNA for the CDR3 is TGCGCCAGCAGCTTGGACTTTAGCGGGAGGGGAGATACGCAGTATTTT. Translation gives CASSLDFSGRGDTQYF.

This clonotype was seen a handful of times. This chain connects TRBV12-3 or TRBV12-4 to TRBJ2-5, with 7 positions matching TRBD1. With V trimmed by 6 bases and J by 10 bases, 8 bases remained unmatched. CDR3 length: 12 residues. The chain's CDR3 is CASRRDSVNQYF. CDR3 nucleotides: TGTGCCAGCAGACGGGACAGCGTAAACCAGTACTTC.

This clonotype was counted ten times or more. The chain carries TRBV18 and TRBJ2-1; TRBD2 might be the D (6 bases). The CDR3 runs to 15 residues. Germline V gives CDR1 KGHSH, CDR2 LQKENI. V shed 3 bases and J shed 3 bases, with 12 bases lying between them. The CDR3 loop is CASSPRGSNYNEQFF. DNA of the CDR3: TGTGCCAGCTCACCTCGGGGGAGTAACTACAATGAGCAGTTCTTC.

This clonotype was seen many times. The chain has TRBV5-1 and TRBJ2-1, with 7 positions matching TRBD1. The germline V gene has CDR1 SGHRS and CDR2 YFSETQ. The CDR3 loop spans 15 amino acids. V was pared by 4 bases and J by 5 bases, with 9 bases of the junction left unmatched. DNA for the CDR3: TGCGCCAGCAGCCGTTACGGGACAGCTAACAATGAGCAGTTCTTC. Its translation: CASSRYGTANNEQFF.

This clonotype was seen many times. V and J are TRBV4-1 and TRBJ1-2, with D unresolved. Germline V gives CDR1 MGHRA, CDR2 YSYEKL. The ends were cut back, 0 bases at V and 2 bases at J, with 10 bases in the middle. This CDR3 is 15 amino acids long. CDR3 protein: CASSQDPALNYGYTF. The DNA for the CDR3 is TGCGCCAGCAGCCAAGATCCAGCGCTAAACTATGGCTACACCTTC.

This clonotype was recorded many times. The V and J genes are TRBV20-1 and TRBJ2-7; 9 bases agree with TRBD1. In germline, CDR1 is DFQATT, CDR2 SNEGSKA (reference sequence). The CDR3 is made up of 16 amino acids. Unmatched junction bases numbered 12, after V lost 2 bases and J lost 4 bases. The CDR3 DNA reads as TGCAGTGCTAGACCTGCGTCGGGACAGGGAATGTACGAGCAGTACTTC. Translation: CSARPASGQGMYEQYF.

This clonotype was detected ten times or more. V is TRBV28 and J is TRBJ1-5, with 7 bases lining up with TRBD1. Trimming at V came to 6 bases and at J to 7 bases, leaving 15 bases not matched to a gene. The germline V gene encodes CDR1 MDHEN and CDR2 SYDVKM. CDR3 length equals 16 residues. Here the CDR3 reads CASSLAEATGDQPQHF. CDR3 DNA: TGTGCCAGCAGCCTTGCCGAGGCTACAGGGGACCAGCCCCAGCATTTT.

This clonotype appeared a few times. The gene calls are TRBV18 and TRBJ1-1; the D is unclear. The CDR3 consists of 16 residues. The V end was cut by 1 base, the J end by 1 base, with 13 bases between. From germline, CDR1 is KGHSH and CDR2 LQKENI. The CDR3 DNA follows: TGTGCCAGCTCACCACGGGTGACCGACGGGAACACTGAAGCTTTCTTT. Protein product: CASSPRVTDGNTEAFF.

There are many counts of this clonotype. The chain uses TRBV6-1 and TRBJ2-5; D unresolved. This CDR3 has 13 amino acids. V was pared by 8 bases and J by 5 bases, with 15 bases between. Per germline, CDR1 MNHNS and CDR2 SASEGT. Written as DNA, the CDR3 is TGTGCCAGCCATAGGACGGTGAGGGAGACCCAGTACTTC. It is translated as CASHRTVRETQYF.

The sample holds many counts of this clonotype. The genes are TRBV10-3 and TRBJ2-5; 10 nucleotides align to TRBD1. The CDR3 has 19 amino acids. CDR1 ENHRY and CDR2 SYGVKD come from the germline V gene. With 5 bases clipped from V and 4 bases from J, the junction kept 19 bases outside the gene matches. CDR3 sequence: CAISRDRGFAGSGGETQYF. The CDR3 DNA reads TGTGCCATCAGTAGGGACAGGGGTTTCGCGGGGTCGGGCGGAGAGACCCAGTACTTC.

The CDR3 nucleotides read TGTTCCAACTCTCCTGACGTTTCTGAAGCTTTCTTT. Residues: CSNSPDVSEAFF. The chain recombines TRBV18 with TRBJ1-1; D gene unclear. The CDR3 has 12 residues. Germline lookup yields CDR1 KGHSH and CDR2 LQKENI.

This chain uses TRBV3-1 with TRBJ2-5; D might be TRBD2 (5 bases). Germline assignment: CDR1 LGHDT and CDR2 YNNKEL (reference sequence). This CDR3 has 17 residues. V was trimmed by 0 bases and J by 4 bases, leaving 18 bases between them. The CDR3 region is CASSQDRGWVAGETQYF. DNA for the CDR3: TGTGCCAGCAGCCAAGATCGCGGGTGGGTTGCGGGAGAGACCCAGTACTTC.